The 21 T cell receptor beta chains below were found in one sample sequenced in a study of T cells in Graves' hyperthyroidism and ophthalmopathy. RNA transcripts gave rise to amplified TCR beta CDR3 regions. HTBI primers were used for first-round RT-PCR of the TCR CDR3. MiXCR, run by TCRdb on the multiplex PCR reads, gives a single entry per CDR3 protein. The data contain 450,000 to 700,000 distinct CDR3 sequences, 46% of them singletons. Sequencing input: peripheral blood or thyroid tissue (not recorded which). All receptors come from an adult woman with Graves' disease, either hyperthyroidism or ophthalmopathy (not recorded which).

J is TRBJ2-5 and V is TRBV25-1; the match to TRBD2 covers 9 bases. Germline CDR1 and CDR2: MGHDK and SYGVNS. CDR3 length: 18 amino acids. V gave up 3 bases and J gave up 5 bases; unmatched junction bases: 16. CDR3 region: CASSERGQHGGRVETQYF. The CDR3 DNA follows: TGTGCCAGCAGTGAGCGGGGGCAGCACGGCGGGAGGGTGGAGACCCAGTACTTC.

This CDR3 is CSVVNWAQVQETQYF. The CDR3 nucleotides read TGCAGCGTCGTAAATTGGGCACAGGTACAAGAGACCCAGTACTTC. The chain carries TRBV29-1 and TRBJ2-5; D possibly corresponds to TRBD1 (5 bases). V gave up 6 bases and J gave up 2 bases, with 19 bases separating them. The CDR3 consists of 15 residues. Germline loops: CDR1 SQVTM, CDR2 ANQGSEA.

This clonotype has a handful of counts. The chain links TRBV11-2 to TRBJ2-6; no definite D call. V shed 6 bases and J shed 6 bases, with 0 bases lying between them. Germline V gene data show CDR1 as SGHAT and CDR2 as FQNNGV. The CDR3 spans 10 residues. CDR3 amino acids: CASRANVLTF. For the CDR3, the DNA is TGTGCCAGCAGGGCCAACGTCCTGACTTTC.

As DNA, the CDR3 is TGTGCCACCAGCAGAACAGGACAGGAAGAGACCCAGTACTTC. Protein sequence: CATSRTGQEETQYF. The chain is built from TRBV15 and TRBJ2-5; 7 positions agree with TRBD1. After removal of 2 bases from V and 3 bases from J, the junction contained 3 bases not matched to a gene. This CDR3 has 14 residues. The germline CDR1 and CDR2 sequences are LNHNV and YYDKDF (reference sequence).

In its sample, this clonotype was seen many times. The rearrangement links TRBV3-1 to TRBJ2-5; D not resolved. Germline CDR1 is LGHDT and CDR2 is YNNKEL (reference sequence). The CDR3 loop spans 16 amino acids. V lost 1 base and J 1 base, leaving 13 bases between the germline ends. CDR3 sequence (DNA): TGTGCCAGCAGCCAAGGTGGGTTGGCAGTCCAAGAGACCCAGTACTTC. The encoded protein is CASSQGGLAVQETQYF.

This sequence joins TRBV10-3 and TRBJ2-7; D gene uncertain. V gave up 6 bases and J gave up 3 bases, with 15 bases separating them. Germline V gene data show CDR1 as ENHRY and CDR2 as SYGVKD. The CDR3 runs 14 residues. The chain's CDR3 is CAIRVQTTSYEQYF. For the CDR3, the DNA is TGTGCCATCAGGGTACAGACCACAAGCTACGAGCAGTACTTC.

A few counts support this clonotype. This clone may be a read error of a much larger clone one base away. J is TRBJ2-5 and V is TRBV5-1, with 11 bases fitting TRBD2. Per the germline V gene, CDR1 is SGHRS and CDR2 is YFSETQ. CDR3 length equals 15 residues. The CDR3 DNA follows: TGCGCCAGCAGCCATACACTAGCGGGGGAAGAGACCCAGTGCTTC. Its translation is CASSHTLAGEETQCF.

V usage is TRBV7-9 and J usage is TRBJ2-7, with D possibly matching TRBD1 (6 bases). The CDR3 runs to 13 residues. V lost 5 bases, J lost 3 bases, and 11 bases lay in between. Germline CDR1 and CDR2: SEHNR and FQNEAQ (reference sequence). As DNA, the CDR3 is TGTGCCAGCAGCATGGACAGCGTCTACGAGCAGTACTTC. The encoded protein is CASSMDSVYEQYF.

This clonotype was observed at least ten times. V gene TRBV24-1 combines with J gene TRBJ1-6; 7 bases are shared with TRBD1. This CDR3 region has 24 residues. The V gene end was trimmed by 10 bases and the J gene end by 14 bases; junction bases not matched to a gene: 46. CDR1 and CDR2 from the germline V gene are KGHDR and SFDVKD. In DNA, the CDR3 is TGTGCCACACGTCCCGGGACATTCCTCTCTTCAGGGGGAGGCCCTCCCGCTAGTCCGCGAGCCCTCCACTTT. Protein: CATRPGTFLSSGGGPPASPRALHF.

Ten or more counts support this clonotype. The CDR3 DNA is TGTGCCAGCAGCGTTGATAGGCGAGGCTATGGCTACACCTTC. This sequence encodes CASSVDRRGYGYTF. The chain employs TRBV7-2 and TRBJ1-2; D unclear. The germline V gene has CDR1 SGHTA and CDR2 FQGNSA. Between the trimmed V and J ends, which lost 5 bases and 4 bases, there was a span of 14 bases. This CDR3 contains 14 residues.

The chain carries TRBV12-3 or TRBV12-4 and TRBJ2-7; the match to TRBD2 covers 16 bases. Unmatched junction bases numbered 6, after V lost 5 bases and J lost 5 bases. The CDR3 spans 16 residues. The CDR3 here is CASSPGTSGRVHEQYF. Here the CDR3 DNA reads TGTGCCAGCAGTCCTGGGACTAGCGGGAGGGTTCACGAGCAGTACTTC.

The DNA for the CDR3 is TGCAGCTGGACTAGCGGGAGAGGTGAGACCCAGTACTTC. Amino acids: CSWTSGRGETQYF. The V call is TRBV29-1, the J call TRBJ2-5, with TRBD2 matching 13 bases. The CDR3 is 13 amino acids. Germline V gives CDR1 SQVTM, CDR2 ANQGSEA. With V trimmed by 8 bases and J by 5 bases, 5 bases remained unmatched.

This chain connects TRBV28 to TRBJ2-5; 9 nucleotides align to TRBD1. The CDR3 sequence is 16 residues long. Losses at the gene ends were 5 bases for V and 5 bases for J; bases not matched to a gene: 12. The germline V gene encodes CDR1 MDHEN and CDR2 SYDVKM. This CDR3 reads CASSPGEGTGLETQYF. As DNA, the CDR3 is TGTGCCAGCAGTCCGGGTGAGGGGACAGGGCTGGAGACCCAGTACTTC.

J is TRBJ1-1 and V is TRBV20-1, with D uncertain. This CDR3 is built from 11 residues. The germline V gene has CDR1 DFQATT and CDR2 SNEGSKA (reference sequence). V lost 3 bases and J lost 6, with 8 bases in between. CDR3 protein: CSASSNPEAFF. The DNA for the CDR3 is TGCAGTGCTAGTTCGAATCCTGAAGCTTTCTTT.

This clonotype was observed a handful of times. A read error may account for a junction end that differs from germline. The V and J genes are TRBV28 and TRBJ1-5, with D hard to call. In germline, CDR1 is MDHEN, CDR2 SYDVKM. This CDR3 is 15 amino acids long. Written as DNA, the CDR3 is TGTGCCATCAGTGATCTTGGGCAGAGCAATCAGCCCCAGCATTTT. It is translated as CAISDLGQSNQPQHF.

This clonotype was seen at least ten times. The genes are TRBV6-6 and TRBJ1-5; tentative D call: TRBD1 (5 bases). The CDR3 extends over 15 amino acids. CDR1 and CDR2 (germline): MNHNY, SVGAGI (reference sequence). V lost 6 bases and J lost 5, with 17 bases in between. The CDR3 reads CASRGPRDFDQPQHF. The CDR3 bases are TGTGCCAGCAGGGGACCCCGGGATTTTGATCAGCCCCAGCATTTT.

Ten or more counts support this clonotype. For the CDR3, the DNA is TGCGCCAGCAGCTTGGCGGGCAGCGCTATGAACACTGAAGCTTTCTTT. Amino acids: CASSLAGSAMNTEAFF. V usage is TRBV5-1 and J usage is TRBJ1-1; D remains ambiguous. This CDR3 contains 16 residues. V gave up 0 bases and J gave up 0 bases, with 12 bases separating them. In germline, CDR1 is SGHRS, CDR2 YFSETQ.

The chain links TRBV4-2 to TRBJ1-5; 8 nucleotides match TRBD1. The germline V gene has CDR1 LGHNA and CDR2 YNFKEQ. The CDR3 length is 14 residues. V shed 6 bases and J 2 bases; nucleotides not matched to a gene: 3. CDR3 sequence: CASRGQDGNQPQHF. The CDR3 bases are TGTGCCAGCAGGGGACAGGACGGCAATCAGCCCCAGCATTTT.

The rearrangement joins TRBV20-1 to TRBJ2-6; D tentatively reads TRBD1 or TRBD2 (6 bases each). This CDR3 contains 13 residues. V dropped 4 bases and J dropped 14 bases, with 18 bases sitting between them. Looked up from germline, CDR1 is DFQATT and CDR2 is SNEGSKA (reference sequence). The CDR3 DNA is TGCAGTGCTAAACAGGGACTGCCGATGATCCTGACTTTC. Protein sequence: CSAKQGLPMILTF.

The chain couples TRBV29-1 to TRBJ1-2; D uncertain. V lost 4 bases, J lost 5 bases, and 11 bases lay in between. The CDR3 sequence is 12 residues long. Germline V gene sequence: CDR1 SQVTM, CDR2 ANQGSEA. The CDR3 nucleotides read TGCAGCGTTGCCTCAAGGGAGTATGGCTACACCTTC. As protein: CSVASREYGYTF.

Many counts were recorded for this clonotype. The chain recombines TRBV6-1 with TRBJ2-2; D may be TRBD2 (6 bases). The CDR3 runs 15 residues. Germline CDR1 is MNHNS and CDR2 is SASEGT. V was shortened by 2 bases and J by 6 bases, with 13 bases between the two germline ends. The CDR3 region is CASSETMGGAGELFF. In nucleotides, the CDR3 is TGTGCCAGCAGTGAAACCATGGGGGGAGCCGGGGAGCTGTTTTTT.